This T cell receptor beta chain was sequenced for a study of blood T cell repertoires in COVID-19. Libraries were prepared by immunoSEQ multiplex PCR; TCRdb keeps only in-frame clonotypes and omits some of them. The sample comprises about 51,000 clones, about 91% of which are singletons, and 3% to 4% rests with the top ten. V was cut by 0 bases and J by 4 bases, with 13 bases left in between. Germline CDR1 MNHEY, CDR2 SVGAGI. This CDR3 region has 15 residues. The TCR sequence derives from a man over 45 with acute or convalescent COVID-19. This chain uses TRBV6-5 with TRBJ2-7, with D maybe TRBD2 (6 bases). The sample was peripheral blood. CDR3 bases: TGTGCCAGCAGTTACTCGACTGGAGGGCGTTACGAGCAGTACTTC. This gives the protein CASSYSTGGRYEQYF.